Described below is a single T cell receptor beta chain sequence and its context. The antigen is undetermined. This record belongs to a study of cytomegalovirus exposure and HLA in healthy donors. Overall study findings and caveats: Later analysis showed most CMV-associated TCR beta chains appearing HLA-restricted. A few CMV-associated chains were confirmed in vitro to be specific for CMV antigens. As a later analysis showed, a missense DCLRE1C variant was linked to trimming of TCR beta V- and J-genes.

This PCR relied on a set of 60 Vbeta primers and 13 Jbeta primers. The data were produced by immunoSEQ multiplex PCR, yet TCRdb's version contains in-frame clones alone and is incomplete. In the table there are around 180,000 clones, roughly 84% of which are singletons. Germline V lookup: CDR1 SGHTA, CDR2 FQGNSA. The CDR3 consists of 18 residues. Between the trimmed V and J ends, which lost 1 base and 9 bases, there was a span of 22 bases. Sample: PBMCs. This clonotype originated in a boy aged 10-17 years in good health and CMV-seronegative. V is TRBV7-2 and J is TRBJ1-6, with TRBD1 as a possible D gene (6 bases). The CDR3: CASSLVAVGGRSSSPLHF. CDR3 nucleotides: TGTGCCAGCAGCTTAGTTGCCGTTGGGGGCAGGTCTAGTTCACCCCTCCACTTT. Supplemented by reference TRBV7-2 and TRBJ1-6, the full variable domain reads GAGVSQSPSNKVTEKGKDVELRCDPISGHTALYWYRQSLGQGLEFLIYFQGNSAPDKSGLPSDRFSAERTGGSVSTLTIQRTQQEDSAVYLCASSLVAVGGRSSSPLHFGNGTRLTVT.